The clone carrying this T cell receptor (beta chain) was detected many times. What it binds is unknown. Researchers used genomic DNA as the template to profile TCR beta VDJ and CDR3. One entry per CDR3 protein, called by TCRdb with MiXCR from the reads. The sample carries about 180,000 distinct CDR3 sequences, about 44% recorded once. Germline V lookup: CDR1 SQVTM, CDR2 ANQGSEA. V gave up 8 bases and J gave up 6 bases, with 16 bases separating them. This CDR3 is 13 amino acids long. Patients picked for sequencing had shown CD8+CD57+ cell expansion detected by flow cytometry. This entry comes from a study of CD8+CD57+ T cells in acquired aplastic anemia. Study-wide results and caveats: Significant differences in CD8+ Simpson's diversity were not observed between patients and controls.

The sample was sorted CD4+, CD8+, or CD8+CD57+ T cells (not recorded which) from PBMCs. The receptor was derived from a human donor with aplastic anemia. The chain links TRBV29-1 to TRBJ2-2; a weak D match, TRBD1 (5 bases). CDR3 nucleotides: TGCAGCTATTTCCAGGGATTGGCCGGGGAGCTGTTTTTT. It translates to CSYFQGLAGELFF.